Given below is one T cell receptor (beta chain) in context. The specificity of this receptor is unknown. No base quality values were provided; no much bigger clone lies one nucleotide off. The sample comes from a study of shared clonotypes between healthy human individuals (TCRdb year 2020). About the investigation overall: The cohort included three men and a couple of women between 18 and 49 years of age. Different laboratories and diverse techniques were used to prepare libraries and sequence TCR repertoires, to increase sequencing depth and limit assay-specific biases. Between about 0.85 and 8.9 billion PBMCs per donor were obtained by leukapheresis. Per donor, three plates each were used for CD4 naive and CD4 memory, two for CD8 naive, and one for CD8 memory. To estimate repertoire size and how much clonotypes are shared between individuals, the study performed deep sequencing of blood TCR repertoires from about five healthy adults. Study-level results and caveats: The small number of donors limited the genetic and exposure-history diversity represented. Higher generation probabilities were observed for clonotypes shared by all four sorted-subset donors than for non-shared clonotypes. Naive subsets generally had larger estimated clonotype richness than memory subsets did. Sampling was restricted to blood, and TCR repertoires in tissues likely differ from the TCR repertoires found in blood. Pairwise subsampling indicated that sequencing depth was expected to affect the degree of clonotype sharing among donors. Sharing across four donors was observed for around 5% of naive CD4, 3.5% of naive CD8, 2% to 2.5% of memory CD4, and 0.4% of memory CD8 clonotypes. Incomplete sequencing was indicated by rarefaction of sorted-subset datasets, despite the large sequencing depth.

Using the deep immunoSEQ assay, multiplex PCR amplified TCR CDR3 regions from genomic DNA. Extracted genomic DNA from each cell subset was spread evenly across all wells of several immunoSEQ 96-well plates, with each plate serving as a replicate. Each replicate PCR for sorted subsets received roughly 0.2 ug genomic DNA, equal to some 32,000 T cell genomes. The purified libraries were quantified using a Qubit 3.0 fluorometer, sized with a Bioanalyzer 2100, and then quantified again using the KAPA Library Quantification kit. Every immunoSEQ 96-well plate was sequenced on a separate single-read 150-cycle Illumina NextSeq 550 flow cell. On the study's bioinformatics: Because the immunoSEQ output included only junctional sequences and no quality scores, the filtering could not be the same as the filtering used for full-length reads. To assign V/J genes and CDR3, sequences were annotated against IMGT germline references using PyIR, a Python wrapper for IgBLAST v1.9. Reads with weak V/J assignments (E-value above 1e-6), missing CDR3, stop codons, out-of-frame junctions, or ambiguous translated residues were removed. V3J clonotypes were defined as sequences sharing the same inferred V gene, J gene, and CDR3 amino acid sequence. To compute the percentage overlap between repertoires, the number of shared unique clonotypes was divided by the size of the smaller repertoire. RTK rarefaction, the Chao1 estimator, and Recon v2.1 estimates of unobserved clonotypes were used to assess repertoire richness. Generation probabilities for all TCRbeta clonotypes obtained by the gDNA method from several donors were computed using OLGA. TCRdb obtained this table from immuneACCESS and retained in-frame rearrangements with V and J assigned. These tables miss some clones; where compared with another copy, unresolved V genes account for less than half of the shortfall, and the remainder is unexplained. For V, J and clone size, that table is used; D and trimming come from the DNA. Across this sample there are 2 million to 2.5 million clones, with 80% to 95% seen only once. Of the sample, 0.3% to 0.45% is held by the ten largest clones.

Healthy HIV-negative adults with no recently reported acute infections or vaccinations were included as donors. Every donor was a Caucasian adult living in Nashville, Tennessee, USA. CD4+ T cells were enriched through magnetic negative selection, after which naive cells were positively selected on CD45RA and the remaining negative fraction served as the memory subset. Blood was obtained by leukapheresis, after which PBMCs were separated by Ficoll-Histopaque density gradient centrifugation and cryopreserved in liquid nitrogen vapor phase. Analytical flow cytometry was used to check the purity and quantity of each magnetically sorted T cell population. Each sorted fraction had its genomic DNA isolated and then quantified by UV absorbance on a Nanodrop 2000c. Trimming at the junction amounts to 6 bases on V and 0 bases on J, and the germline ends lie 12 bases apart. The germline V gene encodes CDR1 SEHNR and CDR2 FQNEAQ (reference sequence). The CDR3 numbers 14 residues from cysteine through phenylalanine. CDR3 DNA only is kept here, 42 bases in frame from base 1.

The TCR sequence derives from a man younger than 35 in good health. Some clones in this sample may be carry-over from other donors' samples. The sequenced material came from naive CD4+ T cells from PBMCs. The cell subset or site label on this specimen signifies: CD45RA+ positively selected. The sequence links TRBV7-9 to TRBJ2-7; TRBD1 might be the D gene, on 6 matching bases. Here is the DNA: TGTGCCAGCAGTTGGGGGACAACCTCCTACGAGCAGTACTTC. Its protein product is CASSWGTTSYEQYF.